This TCR beta chain was found in a study of CD8+CD57+ T cells in acquired aplastic anemia (dated by TCRdb to the late 2010s). As for the study more broadly: A mean of 3.2 ug of DNA, ranging from 0.2 to 27.4 ug, was extracted from sorted CD4+ and CD8+ cells. A CD8+CD57+ expansion meant a frequency higher than the mean frequency seen in healthy subjects.

This clonotype appeared many times. No antigen is known for it. Nothing much larger sits one base from this clone, and base qualities are not available. According to the germline V gene (reference sequence), CDR1 reads DFQATT and CDR2 reads SNEGSKA. Trimming takes 0 bases from V and 4 bases from J, and the germline ends sit 21 bases apart. The cysteine opens and the phenylalanine closes a CDR3 of 17 amino acids. The sequence is cut down to CDR3 DNA, 51 bases in frame from base 1. The full study reports these points: Nearly 30 CD8+ CDR3 sequences were found in both patients and controls but appeared to be highly expressed in patients and within the immunodominant clones of the patients. Between patients and healthy controls, no significant difference in CD8+ Simpson's diversity was found (P=0.060).

Expansion of CD8+CD57+ cells had been shown by flow cytometry in the patients chosen for sequencing. Every patient had severe acquired aplastic anemia, diagnosed using the International Study of Aplastic Anemia and Agranulocytosis and Camitta criteria. At the time blood was sampled, none of the patients had received any therapy. In the study, sorted CD4+ and CD8+ blood T cells from patients with severe aplastic anemia and from healthy subjects underwent deep sequencing of TCR repertoires. Patients were enrolled under clinicaltrials.gov protocols 00001620, 01623167, 00001397, 00071045, 00081523 and 00961064 in the USA. Ficoll-Paque density gradient centrifugation was used to isolate peripheral blood mononuclear cells. CD4+ and CD8+ T cells were sorted by FACS or magnetic beads before DNA extraction. Genomic DNA served as template for TCR beta VDJ combination and CDR3 sequence profiling. An Illumina HiSeq 2000 was the platform used for TCR repertoire sequencing. Under the source paper's analysis protocol: TRBV/TRBJ rearrangement plots, CDR3 size and DJ length profiles, and Simpson's diversity index were used to evaluate the repertoires. The immunodominant clone was defined as the most abundant DNA sequence in deep sequencing data. CDR3 amino acid sequences were screened for sharing across subjects and compared with published repertoires and the VDJdb database. TCRdb cleaned the public reads at Q25 with fastp, built clones with MiXCR and kept in-frame beta chains. Each CDR3 protein gets just one entry, which takes the most common genes and DNA from the rows behind it. For this entry, the V and J calls and clone size follow TCRdb and not the study's own pipeline. The sample records some 200,000 distinct CDR3 sequences, around half of which are singletons. Around 8.8% of the sample belongs to the ten largest clones.

The chain uses TRBV20-1 and TRBJ1-2; tentative D gene TRBD1, with 5 bases matching. The sequenced material came from sorted CD4+, CD8+, or CD8+CD57+ T cells (not recorded which) from PBMCs. The TCR was taken from a human donor with aplastic anemia. The CDR3 protein: CSARDGSTVPRGYGYTF. DNA sequence: TGCAGTGCTAGAGATGGCAGCACGGTGCCGAGGGGCTATGGCTACACCTTC.